The 20 T cell receptor beta chains given below trace back to one sample, sequenced in a study of blood T cell repertoires in COVID-19. The repertoire was sequenced with immunoSEQ multiplex PCR; TCRdb's copy has only in-frame clones and lacks some. The repertoire holds under 250,000 clones, about 86% seen once, with roughly 6.3% in the top ten. Sequencing input: peripheral blood. The receptor set was obtained from a man in his 60s with acute or convalescent COVID-19.

The J gene is TRBJ1-2, the V gene TRBV18, with 7 positions matching TRBD1. CDR3 length equals 14 residues. J was trimmed by 6 bases and V by 6 bases; bases with no gene match: 10. Germline loops: CDR1 KGHSH, CDR2 LQKENI. The chain's CDR3 is CASSQDRSKDGYTF. The DNA of the CDR3 is TGTGCCAGCTCTCAGGACAGGTCAAAGGATGGCTACACCTTC. Based on the CDR3 plus reference TRBV18 and TRBJ1-2, the full variable domain is NAGVMQNPRHLVRRRGQEARLRCSPMKGHSHVYWYRQLPEEGLKFMVYLQKENIIDESGMPKERFSAEFPKEGPSILRIQQVVRGDSAAYFCASSQDRSKDGYTFGSGTRLTVV.

The chain is built from TRBV28 and TRBJ2-2; 10 nucleotides align to TRBD1. The germline V gene encodes CDR1 MDHEN and CDR2 SYDVKM. The V and J ends lost 5 bases and 3 bases, in that order; junction bases with no gene match: 6. The CDR3 length is 16 residues. CDR3 sequence reads: CASSPRGQGYTGELFF. CDR3 DNA: TGTGCCAGCAGTCCTAGGGGACAGGGGTACACCGGGGAGCTGTTTTTT.

The chain links TRBV30 to TRBJ1-1, with 8 bases aligning to TRBD1. The CDR3 extends over 14 amino acids. Trimming at V came to 4 bases and at J to 11 bases, leaving 15 bases not matched to a gene. Germline V gene lookup returns CDR1 GTSNPN and CDR2 SVGIG (reference sequence). For the CDR3, the DNA is TGTGCCTGGAACCCCCGGGACAGGCCCCTCTTGGCTTTCTTT. Translated: CAWNPRDRPLLAFF.

J is TRBJ2-7 and V is TRBV5-1; D remains ambiguous. The CDR3 sequence is 13 residues long. V dropped 2 bases and J dropped 3 bases, with 9 bases sitting between them. CDR1 and CDR2 (germline): SGHRS, YFSETQ. CDR3 nucleotides: TGCGCCAGCAGCTTAGGAAGCGACTACGAGCAGTACTTC. Protein product: CASSLGSDYEQYF.

This rearrangement joins TRBV4-2 to TRBJ2-3; the match to TRBD2 covers 8 bases. Germline CDR1 is LGHNA and CDR2 is YNFKEQ. The J segment lost 0 bases and the V segment lost 3 bases, leaving 11 bases of the junction unmatched. The CDR3 contains 18 residues. The CDR3 loop is CASSQETTSGASTDTQYF. CDR3 DNA sequence: TGTGCCAGCAGCCAGGAAACAACTAGCGGAGCTAGCACAGATACGCAGTATTTT.

V gene TRBV4-3 combines with J gene TRBJ1-1; possibly TRBD1 for D (6 bases). Germline V lookup: CDR1 LGHNA, CDR2 YSLEER. The CDR3 is 16 amino acids. V was cut by 4 bases and J by 5 bases, with 20 bases left in between. CDR3 residues: CASSPKGELTGTEAFF. In DNA, the CDR3 is TGCGCCAGCAGCCCAAAGGGGGAGTTGACGGGTACTGAAGCTTTCTTT.

The chain has TRBV7-9 and TRBJ2-2, with TRBD2 as a possible D gene (6 bases). The CDR3 extends over 15 amino acids. The V end was cut by 5 bases, the J end by 7 bases, with 17 bases between. CDR1 SEHNR and CDR2 FQNEAQ come from the germline V gene (reference sequence). The CDR3 protein is CASSPMVPGGGELFF. CDR3 coding DNA: TGTGCCAGCAGCCCCATGGTCCCCGGGGGCGGGGAGCTGTTTTTT.

This chain links TRBV6-4 with TRBJ2-1, with 7 bases that match TRBD2. This CDR3 contains 14 residues. Germline CDR1 MRHNA, CDR2 SNTAGT. Trimming removed 5 bases from V and 3 bases from J; junction bases left unmatched: 4. CDR3 coding DNA: TGTGCCAGCAGTCCCACTAGCGACTACAATGAGCAGTTCTTC. It is translated as CASSPTSDYNEQFF.

The chain is built from TRBV5-1 and TRBJ1-6, with 7 bases identical to TRBD1. J lost 7 bases, V lost 0 bases, and 4 bases had no gene match. Looked up from germline, CDR1 is SGHRS and CDR2 is YFSETQ. The CDR3 consists of 15 residues. The CDR3 sequence is CASSLASQGNSPLHF. As DNA, the CDR3 is TGCGCCAGCAGCTTGGCGTCACAGGGGAATTCACCCCTCCACTTT.

The rearrangement links TRBV4-1 to TRBJ1-2; possible D gene TRBD1, 6 bases. The V and J ends lost 3 bases and 3 bases respectively, with 17 bases between them. The V gene's germline CDR1 is MGHRA and CDR2 YSYEKL. This CDR3 has 16 amino acids. The CDR3 loop is CASSHGEGGRHYGYTF. In DNA, the CDR3 is TGCGCCAGCAGCCACGGGGAGGGGGGGAGGCACTATGGCTACACCTTC.

The chain employs TRBV30 and TRBJ2-2; D perhaps matches TRBD1 (6 bases). Germline CDR1 and CDR2: GTSNPN and SVGIG (reference sequence). Trimming pared 2 bases from V and 0 bases from J, leaving 7 bases between. The CDR3 loop spans 14 amino acids. The CDR3 nucleotides read TGTGCCTGGAGTTCAGGGGCGAACACCGGGGAGCTGTTTTTT. This translates into CAWSSGANTGELFF.

A single count supports this clone. The V gene is TRBV9, the J gene TRBJ1-1; no reliable D call. Per germline, CDR1 SGDLS and CDR2 YYNGEE. The CDR3 spans 17 residues. Trimming took 0 bases from V and 0 from J, leaving 15 bases between them. This CDR3 is CASSVVRGGVLNTEAFF. For the CDR3, the DNA is TGTGCCAGCAGCGTAGTTCGGGGAGGAGTACTGAACACTGAAGCTTTCTTT.

This chain connects TRBV20-1 to TRBJ1-1, with D hard to call. CDR1 DFQATT and CDR2 SNEGSKA come from the germline V gene (reference sequence). Trimming left V 4 bases short and J 11 bases short, with 14 bases between. This CDR3 comprises 11 residues. CDR3 residues: CSATPPGGAFF. CDR3 DNA sequence: TGCAGTGCTACCCCTCCGGGAGGGGCTTTCTTT.

J is TRBJ1-2 and V is TRBV6-5, with no clear D. Between the trimmed V and J ends, which lost 8 bases and 4 bases, there was a span of 17 bases. Germline assignment: CDR1 MNHEY and CDR2 SVGAGI. CDR3 size: 14 residues. CDR3 DNA: TGTGCCAGCGGACGGGCGGAGGCTTCCTATGGCTACACCTTC. It translates to CASGRAEASYGYTF.

The chain has TRBV25-1 and TRBJ2-3; 9 bases match TRBD2. After removal of 4 bases from V and 4 bases from J, the junction contained 9 bases not matched to a gene. The CDR3 is made up of 16 amino acids. Per germline, CDR1 MGHDK and CDR2 SYGVNS. The DNA of the CDR3 is TGTGCCAGCAGTGGGACTAGCGACTCGTGGTCAGATACGCAGTATTTT. Translation gives CASSGTSDSWSDTQYF.

The chain uses TRBV7-2 and TRBJ2-5, with 7 bases lining up with TRBD2. The CDR3 has 15 residues. V lost 5 bases to trimming and J lost 2 bases; unmatched junction nucleotides: 8. CDR1 is SGHTA and CDR2 is FQGNSA in the germline V gene. The DNA of the CDR3 is TGTGCCAGCAGCGTCCTAGCGGAACTTCAAGAGACCCAGTACTTC. It is translated as CASSVLAELQETQYF.

This chain links TRBV4-3 with TRBJ2-7, with D perhaps matching TRBD1 (5 bases). The CDR3 consists of 14 residues. The germline V and J ends were trimmed by 0 bases and 7 bases, with 13 bases remaining between them. Germline loops: CDR1 LGHNA, CDR2 YSLEER. CDR3 DNA: TGCGCCAGCAGCCAAGAACAGGCCAGCAGGGAGCAGTACTTC. It specifies CASSQEQASREQYF.

The CDR3 DNA is TGTGCCAGCATTAGAGAGACAGGGACCTACGAGCAGTACTTC. Protein: CASIRETGTYEQYF. The chain combines TRBV2 with TRBJ2-7; 7 positions match TRBD1. CDR3 length equals 14 residues. Germline V gene sequence: CDR1 SNHLY, CDR2 FYNNEI. V was pared by 7 bases and J by 2 bases, with 8 bases of the junction left unmatched.

This chain joins TRBV14 and TRBJ1-2, with D maybe TRBD1 (6 bases). The CDR3 covers 14 residues. Germline CDR1 is SGHDN and CDR2 is FVKESK. V gave up 0 bases and J gave up 8 bases, with 13 bases separating them. CDR3 DNA sequence: TGTGCCAGCAGCCAAGATAGGGGGTCTTGGGGCTACACCTTC. This codes for CASSQDRGSWGYTF.

V is TRBV28 and J is TRBJ1-2, with D possibly TRBD1 on 6 matching bases. Between the trimmed V and J ends, which lost 3 bases and 4 bases, there was a span of 9 bases. The germline CDR1 and CDR2 sequences are MDHEN and SYDVKM. The length of the CDR3 is 13 residues. The CDR3: CASSFTGTYGYTF. The CDR3 DNA follows: TGTGCCAGCAGTTTTACAGGGACCTATGGCTACACCTTC.